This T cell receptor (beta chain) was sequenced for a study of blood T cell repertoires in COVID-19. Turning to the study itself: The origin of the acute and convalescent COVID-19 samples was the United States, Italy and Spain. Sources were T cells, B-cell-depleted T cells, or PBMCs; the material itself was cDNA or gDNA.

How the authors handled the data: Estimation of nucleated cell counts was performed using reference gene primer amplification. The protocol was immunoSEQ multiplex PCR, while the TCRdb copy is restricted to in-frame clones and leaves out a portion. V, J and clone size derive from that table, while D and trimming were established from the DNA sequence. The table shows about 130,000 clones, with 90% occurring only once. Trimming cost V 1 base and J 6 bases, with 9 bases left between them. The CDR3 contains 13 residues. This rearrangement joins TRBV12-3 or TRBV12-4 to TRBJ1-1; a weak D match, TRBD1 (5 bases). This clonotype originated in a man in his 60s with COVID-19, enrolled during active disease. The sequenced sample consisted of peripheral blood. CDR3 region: CASSLVGGSEAFF. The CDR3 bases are TGTGCCAGCAGTTTAGTGGGGGGTTCTGAAGCTTTCTTT.